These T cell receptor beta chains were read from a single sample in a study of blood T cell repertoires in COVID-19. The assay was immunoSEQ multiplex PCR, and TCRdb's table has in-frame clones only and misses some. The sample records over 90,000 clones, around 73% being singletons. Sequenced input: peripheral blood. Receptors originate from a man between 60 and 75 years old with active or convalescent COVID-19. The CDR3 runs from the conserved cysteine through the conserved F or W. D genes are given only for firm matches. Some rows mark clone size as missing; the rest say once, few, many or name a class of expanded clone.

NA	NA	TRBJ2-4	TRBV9	CASSPNWAAKNIQYF	TGTGCCAGCAGCCCCAATTGGGCAGCCAAAAACATTCAGTACTTC
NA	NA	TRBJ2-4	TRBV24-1	CATSEPARDIQYF	TGTGCCACCAGTGAGCCCGCCCGAGACATTCAGTACTTC
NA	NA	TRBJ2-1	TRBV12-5	CASGALNEQFF	TGTGCTAGTGGGGCCCTCAATGAGCAGTTCTTC
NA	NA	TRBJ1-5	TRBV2	CASSEYFDSAANQPQHF	TGTGCCAGCAGTGAATACTTCGACAGCGCTGCCAATCAGCCCCAGCATTTT
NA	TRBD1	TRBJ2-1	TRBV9	CASTLPGQSSYNEQFF	TGTGCCAGCACCCTGCCGGGACAGAGCTCCTACAATGAGCAGTTCTTC
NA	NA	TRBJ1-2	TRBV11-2	CADGEGYTF	TGTGCCGACGGGGAGGGCTACACCTTC
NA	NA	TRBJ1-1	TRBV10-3	CAISESRQTEAFF	TGTGCCATCAGTGAGTCGAGACAAACTGAAGCTTTCTTT
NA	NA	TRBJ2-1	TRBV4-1	CASSQESSGVNEQFF	TGCGCCAGCAGCCAAGAGAGTTCGGGGGTGAATGAGCAGTTCTTC
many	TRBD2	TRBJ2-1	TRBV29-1	CSVEALASGRVFNEQFF	TGCAGCGTTGAAGCTCTGGCTAGCGGGAGGGTGTTTAATGAGCAGTTCTTC
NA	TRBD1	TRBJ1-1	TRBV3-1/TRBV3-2	CASSQRGQAFF	TGTGCCAGCAGTCAAAGGGGGCAAGCTTTCTTT
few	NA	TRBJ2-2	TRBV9	CASSPSTGVTGELFF	TGTGCCAGCAGCCCGTCGACAGGAGTCACCGGGGAGCTGTTTTTT
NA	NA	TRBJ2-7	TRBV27	CASSLIGLAPYEQYF	TGTGCCAGCAGTTTAATAGGACTCGCCCCTTACGAGCAGTACTTC
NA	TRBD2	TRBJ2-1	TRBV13	CASSSGTSGYNEQFF	TGTGCCAGCAGCTCCGGGACTAGCGGCTACAATGAGCAGTTCTTC
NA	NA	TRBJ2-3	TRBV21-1	CASSKEPERGSTDTQYF	TGTGCCAGCAGCAAAGAGCCAGAGCGGGGCTCCACAGATACGCAGTATTTT
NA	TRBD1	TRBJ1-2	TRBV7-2	CASSPLDREHYGYTF	TGTGCCAGCAGCCCTTTAGACAGGGAGCACTATGGCTACACCTTC
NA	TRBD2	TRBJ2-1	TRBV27	CASSLGRSGRGHEQFF	TGTGCCAGCAGTTTGGGACGGAGCGGGAGGGGCCATGAGCAGTTCTTC
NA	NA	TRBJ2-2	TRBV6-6	CASTPGDPTGELFF	TGTGCCAGCACCCCGGGAGACCCCACCGGGGAGCTGTTTTTT
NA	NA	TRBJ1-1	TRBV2	CASSVGQLLEAFF	TGTGCCAGCAGTGTGGGACAACTTCTTGAAGCTTTCTTT
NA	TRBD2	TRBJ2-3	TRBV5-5	CASSAAGLAARTQYF	TGTGCCAGCAGCGCAGCGGGACTAGCGGCCCGTACGCAGTATTTT
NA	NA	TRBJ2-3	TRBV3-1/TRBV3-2	CASSQEGGTQYF	TGTGCCAGCAGCCAGGAGGGGGGGACGCAGTATTTT
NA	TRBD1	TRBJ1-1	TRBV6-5	CASAGTGNTEAFF	TGTGCCAGCGCAGGGACAGGGAACACTGAAGCTTTCTTT
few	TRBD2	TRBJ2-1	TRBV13	CASSPQGGRALSYNEQFF	TGTGCCAGCAGCCCCCAGGGCGGGAGGGCCCTCTCCTACAATGAGCAGTTCTTC
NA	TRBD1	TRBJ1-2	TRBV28	CASSAPGQGHYGYTF	TGTGCCAGCAGTGCGCCGGGACAGGGGCACTATGGCTACACCTTC
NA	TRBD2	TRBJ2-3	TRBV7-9	CASSPGGRITDTQYF	TGTGCCAGCAGCCCGGGCGGGAGGATCACAGATACGCAGTATTTT
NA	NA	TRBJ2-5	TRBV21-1	CASSPRGQDRGQETQYF	TGTGCCAGCAGCCCAAGAGGCCAGGACAGGGGACAAGAGACCCAGTACTTC
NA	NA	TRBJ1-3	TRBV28	CASTGQRAGNTIYF	TGTGCCAGCACCGGGCAGAGGGCTGGAAACACCATATATTTT
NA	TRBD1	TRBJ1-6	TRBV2	CASSGQATANSPLHF	TGTGCCAGCAGCGGACAGGCGACCGCAAATTCACCCCTCCACTTT
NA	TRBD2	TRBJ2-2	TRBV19	CASSILAGLTGELFF	TGTGCCAGTAGTATTCTAGCGGGCCTGACCGGGGAGCTGTTTTTT
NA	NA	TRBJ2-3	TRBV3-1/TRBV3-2	CASSQAGLRDTQYF	TGTGCCAGCAGCCAGGCGGGACTCCGAGATACGCAGTATTTT
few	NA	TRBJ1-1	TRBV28	CASSLVGRTEAFF	TGTGCCAGCAGTTTAGTGGGGCGCACTGAAGCTTTCTTT
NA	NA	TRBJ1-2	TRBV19	CASSILSGYGYTF	TGTGCCAGTAGTATACTCAGTGGCTATGGCTACACCTTC
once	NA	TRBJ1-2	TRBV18	CASSPSQTGGYTF	TGTGCCAGCTCACCAAGTCAGACCGGGGGCTACACCTTC
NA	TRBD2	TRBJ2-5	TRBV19	CASSWGGTQYF	TGTGCCAGTAGTTGGGGGGGGACCCAGTACTTC
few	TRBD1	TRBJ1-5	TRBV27	CASSGTARETQHF	TGTGCCAGCAGTGGGACAGCCCGGGAAACCCAGCATTTT
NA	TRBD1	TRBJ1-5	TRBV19	CASSYQGQGRNQPQHF	TGTGCCAGTAGCTATCAGGGACAGGGACGGAATCAGCCCCAGCATTTT
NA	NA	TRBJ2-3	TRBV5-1	CASSPPDSQTSTDTQYF	TGCGCCAGCAGCCCCCCGGACAGCCAAACTAGCACAGATACGCAGTATTTT
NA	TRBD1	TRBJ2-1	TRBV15	CATSREGQGARGNEQFF	TGTGCCACCAGCAGAGAGGGGCAGGGGGCAAGGGGCAATGAGCAGTTCTTC
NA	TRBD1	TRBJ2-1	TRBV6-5	CASSSLGGQGHEQFF	TGTGCCAGCAGTTCATTGGGCGGACAGGGCCATGAGCAGTTCTTC
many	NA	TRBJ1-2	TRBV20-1	CSAESNYGYTF	TGCAGCGCGGAGTCCAACTATGGCTACACCTTC
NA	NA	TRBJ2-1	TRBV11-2	CASSPSRGGLRGNEQFF	TGTGCCAGCAGCCCTTCGAGGGGGGGGCTTCGTGGCAATGAGCAGTTCTTC
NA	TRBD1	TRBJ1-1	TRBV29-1	CSVVKTGWTEAFF	TGCAGCGTAGTTAAGACAGGGTGGACTGAAGCTTTCTTT
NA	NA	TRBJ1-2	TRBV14	CASSPLGGGNYGYTF	TGTGCCAGCAGCCCCCTCGGCGGGGGAAACTATGGCTACACCTTC
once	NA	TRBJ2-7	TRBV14	CASSQAYEQYF	TGTGCCAGCAGCCAAGCGTACGAGCAGTACTTC
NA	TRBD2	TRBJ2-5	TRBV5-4	CASSLTSGRARETQYF	TGTGCCAGCAGCTTGACTAGCGGGAGGGCCAGAGAGACCCAGTACTTC
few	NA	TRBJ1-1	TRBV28	CASSLTDLNTEAFF	TGTGCCAGCAGTTTAACAGATCTGAACACTGAAGCTTTCTTT
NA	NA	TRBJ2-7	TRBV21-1	CASPKRATEYF	TGTGCCAGCCCCAAGAGGGCTACAGAGTACTTC
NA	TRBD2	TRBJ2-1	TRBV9	CASSLSTSRLYNEQFF	TGTGCCAGCAGCTTATCGACTAGCAGGCTATACAATGAGCAGTTCTTC
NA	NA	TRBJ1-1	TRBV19	CASIGRTANTEAFF	TGTGCCAGTATTGGACGGACAGCGAACACTGAAGCTTTCTTT
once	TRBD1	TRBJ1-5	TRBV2	CASSSRTGRQPQHF	TGTGCCAGCAGTTCTCGGACAGGGCGACAGCCCCAGCATTTT
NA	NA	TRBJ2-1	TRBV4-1	CASSQEGLAPYNEQFF	TGCGCCAGCAGCCAAGAAGGGTTAGCGCCCTACAATGAGCAGTTCTTC
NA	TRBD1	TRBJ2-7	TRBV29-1	CSVPSWAGTGEQYF	TGCAGCGTCCCCTCCTGGGCGGGGACAGGGGAGCAGTACTTC
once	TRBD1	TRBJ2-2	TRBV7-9	CASSLAGTGAAGELFF	TGTGCCAGCAGCTTAGCCGGGACAGGGGCGGCCGGGGAGCTGTTTTTT
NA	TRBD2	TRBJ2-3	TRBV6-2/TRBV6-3	CASSYLPAGSLDTQYF	TGTGCCAGCAGTTACCTGCCAGCGGGAAGTCTGGATACGCAGTATTTT
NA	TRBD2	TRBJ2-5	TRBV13	CASSSGLAGGGETQYF	TGTGCCAGCAGCTCGGGACTAGCGGGAGGAGGGGAGACCCAGTACTTC
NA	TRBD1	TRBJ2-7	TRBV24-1	CATSGDRGHEQYF	TGTGCCACCAGTGGGGACAGGGGGCACGAGCAGTACTTC
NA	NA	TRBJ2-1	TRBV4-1	CASSQDRTIQNEQFF	TGCGCCAGCAGCCAAGATCGGACTATTCAAAATGAGCAGTTCTTC